The 5 T cell receptor beta chains below come from one sample, sequenced in a study of identical twins' blood T cells. TCRdb itself ran the 5' RACE reads through MiXCR, one entry per CDR3 protein. The sample has 350,000 to 400,000 distinct CDR3 sequences, over 25% seen once; the top ten hold around 5.6%. Sequenced: PBMCs. These receptors were taken from a woman between 18 and 49 years old in good health.

As for this clonotype: At one end the junction does not follow the germline gene, possibly because of a read error. V and J are TRBV20-1 and TRBJ1-2; perhaps TRBD1 as D (5 bases). This CDR3 is 14 amino acids long. CDR1 and CDR2 (germline): DFQATT, SNEGSKA (reference sequence). CDR3 region: CGAIGGRGGYGYTF. As DNA, the CDR3 is TGCGGTGCTATTGGGGGACGGGGTGGCTATGGCTACACCTTC.

The gene calls are TRBV27 and TRBJ1-2; TRBD1 agrees at 7 bases. The V gene end was trimmed by 9 bases and the J gene end by 5 bases; junction bases not matched to a gene: 9. Looked up from germline, CDR1 is MNHEY and CDR2 is SMNVEV (reference sequence). The length of the CDR3 is 13 residues. In DNA, the CDR3 is TGTGCCAGTTCGGACAGGCCCGGATATGGCTACACCTTC. It codes for CASSDRPGYGYTF.

V gene TRBV6-6 combines with J gene TRBJ1-2; TRBD1 matches 7 bases. V gave up 7 bases and J gave up 3 bases; unmatched junction bases: 8. This CDR3 has 14 amino acids. Germline CDR1 MNHNY, CDR2 SVGAGI (reference sequence). CDR3 in amino acids: CASTHGQAHYGYTF. The CDR3 nucleotides are TGTGCCAGCACCCATGGACAGGCCCACTATGGCTACACCTTC.

The genes are TRBV11-2 and TRBJ2-3, with D hard to call. Trimming took off 4 bases at V and 2 bases at J, with 7 bases between the two ends. The CDR3 sequence is 13 residues long. Germline V lookup: CDR1 SGHAT, CDR2 FQNNGV. CDR3 coding DNA: TGTGCCAGCAGCTACCCTAACACAGATACGCAGTATTTT. It translates to CASSYPNTDTQYF.

This clonotype showed up many times. The rearrangement uses TRBV10-3 and TRBJ2-7; TRBD1 agrees at 10 bases. This CDR3 contains 14 residues. Trimming at V came to 5 bases and at J to 5 bases, leaving 6 bases not matched to a gene. CDR1 and CDR2 from the germline V gene are ENHRY and SYGVKD. CDR3 bases: TGTGCCATCAGTAGGGGACAGGGGATCAACGAGCAGTACTTC. Translation gives CAISRGQGINEQYF.